The clone carrying this T cell receptor (beta chain) was counted only a few times. Antigen: not known. TCRdb re-derived calls from the reads in MiXCR, one entry per CDR3 protein. The sample lists 150,000 to 200,000 distinct CDR3 sequences, approximately 15% occurring once. The data belong to a study of T cell repertoires in cytomegalovirus infection. Study as a whole: An indication of both CMV infection and matching HLA type came from public TCR beta signatures.

Germline V CDR1 and CDR2: MRHNA, SNTAGT. The CDR3 spans 15 residues. V was clipped by 3 bases and J by 6 bases; unmatched bases: 5. Points from the study as a whole: CMV-specific HLA-C-restricted TCR beta clonotypes dominated the ex vivo response. There were carriers of CMV plus the relevant HLA, and cumulative public TCR beta family frequency identified them.

This receptor was obtained from a human donor in good health (CMV status not recorded). Some clones in this sample may be carry-over from other donors' samples. The sample consisted of PBMCs. The chain carries TRBV6-4 and TRBJ2-2, with 9 bases fitting TRBD2. The CDR3 loop reads CASSEVAGDPGELFF. The CDR3 DNA sequence: TGTGCCAGCAGTGAAGTAGCGGGAGACCCCGGGGAGCTGTTTTTT.